Listed here are 10 T cell receptor beta chains from one sample, sequenced in a study of blood T cell repertoires in COVID-19. The data were produced by immunoSEQ multiplex PCR, yet TCRdb's version contains in-frame clones alone and is incomplete. The sample lists around 45,000 clones; roughly nine tenths were seen once. The sample taken for sequencing was peripheral blood. Receptors were obtained from a human donor in a cohort sampled during active COVID-19.

About this clone: A junction end diverges from the germline sequence, so it may reflect a read error. V usage is TRBV7-7 and J usage is TRBJ2-1; the match to TRBD2 covers 8 bases. The CDR3 extends over 14 amino acids. Germline lookup yields CDR1 SSHAT and CDR2 FNYEAQ (reference sequence). CDR3 nucleotide sequence: TGTGCTAGCAGCCGGGTCCCGGGGGGGGGTGAGCAGTTCTTC. This sequence encodes CASSRVPGGGEQFF.

This chain connects TRBV6-5 to TRBJ1-2; D remains unclear. Trimming stripped 6 bases from V and 2 bases from J, with 10 bases between. Germline V gene sequence: CDR1 MNHEY, CDR2 SVGAGI. The CDR3 is made up of 13 amino acids. CDR3 region: CASRAGPNYGYTF. The DNA of the CDR3 is TGTGCCAGCAGGGCGGGCCCGAACTATGGCTACACCTTC.

This chain links TRBV6-5 with TRBJ1-4; 8 bases match TRBD1. Germline V lookup: CDR1 MNHEY, CDR2 SVGAGI. V was pared by 6 bases and J by 5 bases, with 8 bases of the junction left unmatched. The CDR3 has 15 amino acids. This chain's CDR3 is CASRGTGVGNEKLFF. CDR3 bases: TGTGCCAGCAGGGGGACAGGCGTGGGAAATGAAAAACTGTTTTTT.

The rearrangement links TRBV13 to TRBJ1-2; 7 bases line up with TRBD1. Germline CDR1 and CDR2: PRHDT and FYEKMQ (reference sequence). The junction had 8 bases not matched to a gene; V was cut back by 7 bases and J by 0 bases. The CDR3 has 15 residues. CDR3 DNA: TGTGCCAGCAACAGACAGGGCGGTGCTAACTATGGCTACACCTTC. Translation: CASNRQGGANYGYTF.

The chain combines TRBV6-5 with TRBJ2-7, with D tentatively TRBD1 (5 bases). Germline lookup yields CDR1 MNHEY and CDR2 SVGAGI. The CDR3 is 11 residues long. V was pared by 6 bases and J by 7 bases, with 10 bases between. The CDR3 DNA reads TGTGCCAGCAGGGGCAGGGAAGAGCAGTACTTC. Protein sequence: CASRGREEQYF.

In its sample, this clone was seen once. The genes are TRBV18 and TRBJ1-2, with D maybe TRBD1 (5 bases). The germline CDR1 and CDR2 sequences are KGHSH and LQKENI. Trimming removed 3 bases from V and 4 bases from J, with 9 bases in between. This CDR3 is 13 amino acids long. The CDR3 sequence: CASSPDSSYGYTF. In DNA form, the CDR3 reads TGTGCCAGCTCACCTGACAGCAGCTATGGCTACACCTTC.

The chain recombines TRBV7-9 with TRBJ2-1; the D gene is possibly TRBD1 (5 bases). This CDR3 region has 14 residues. CDR1 is SEHNR, CDR2 FQNEAQ, per germline (reference sequence). V lost 1 base to trimming and J lost 4 bases, with 8 bases between them. CDR3 in amino acids: CASSLVQGYNEQFF. DNA of the CDR3: TGTGCCAGCAGCTTAGTTCAGGGTTACAATGAGCAGTTCTTC.

The chain carries TRBV7-6 and TRBJ2-7; 9 bases match TRBD1. This CDR3 is 14 amino acids long. Germline V gene sequence: CDR1 SGHVS, CDR2 FNYEAQ. The V and J ends lost 3 bases and 6 bases, in that order; junction bases with no gene match: 6. In DNA form, the CDR3 reads TGTGCCAGCAGCTTTGGGACAGGGTTCCTCGAGCAGTACTTC. Translating it yields CASSFGTGFLEQYF.

The chain uses TRBV11-2 and TRBJ2-3, with 8 bases that match TRBD2. Germline CDR1 and CDR2: SGHAT and FQNNGV. The CDR3 length is 15 residues. The V and J ends lost 6 bases and 9 bases, in that order; junction bases with no gene match: 14. CDR3 bases: TGTGCCAGCAGGTATGGGAGAGCGGGGGATCGCACGCAGTATTTT. Its protein is CASRYGRAGDRTQYF.

The gene calls are TRBV10-3 and TRBJ2-2; 10 nucleotides match TRBD1. Looked up from germline, CDR1 is ENHRY and CDR2 is SYGVKD. V dropped 10 bases and J dropped 7; count of bases not matched to a gene: 6. The CDR3 consists of 13 residues. The CDR3 loop reads CASQGQGNGELFF. Here the CDR3 DNA reads TGTGCCAGCCAGGGACAGGGGAACGGGGAGCTGTTTTTT.